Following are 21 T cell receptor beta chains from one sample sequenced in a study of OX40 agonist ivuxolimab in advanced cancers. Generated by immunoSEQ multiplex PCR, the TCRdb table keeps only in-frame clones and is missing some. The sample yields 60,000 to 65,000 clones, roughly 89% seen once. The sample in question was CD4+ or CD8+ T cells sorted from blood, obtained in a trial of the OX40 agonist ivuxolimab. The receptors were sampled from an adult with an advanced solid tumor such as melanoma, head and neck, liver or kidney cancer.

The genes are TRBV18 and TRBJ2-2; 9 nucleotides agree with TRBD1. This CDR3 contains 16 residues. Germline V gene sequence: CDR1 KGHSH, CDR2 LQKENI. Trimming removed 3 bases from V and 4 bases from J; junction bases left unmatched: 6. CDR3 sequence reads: CASSPPGTGSTGELFF. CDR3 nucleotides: TGTGCCAGCTCACCTCCGGGGACAGGGAGCACCGGGGAGCTGTTTTTT.

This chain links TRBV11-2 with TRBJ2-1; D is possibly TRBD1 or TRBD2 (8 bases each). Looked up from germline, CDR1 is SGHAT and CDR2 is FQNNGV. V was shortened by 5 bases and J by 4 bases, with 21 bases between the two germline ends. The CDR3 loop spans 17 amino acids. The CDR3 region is CASSPTGGTRGYNEQFF. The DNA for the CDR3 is TGTGCCAGCAGCCCCACAGGGGGGACTAGAGGATACAATGAGCAGTTCTTC.

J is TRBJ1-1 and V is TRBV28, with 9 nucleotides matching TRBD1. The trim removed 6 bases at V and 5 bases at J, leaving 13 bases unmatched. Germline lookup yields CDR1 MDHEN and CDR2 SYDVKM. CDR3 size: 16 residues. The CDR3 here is CASRGPSGTGKTEAFF. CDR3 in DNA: TGTGCCAGCAGGGGACCTTCCGGGACAGGGAAGACTGAAGCTTTCTTT.

The CDR3 region is CASSPTGIGETQYF. CDR3 coding DNA: TGTGCCAGTAGTCCGACAGGGATAGGAGAGACCCAGTACTTC. The rearrangement uses TRBV19 and TRBJ2-5, with TRBD1 matching over 7 bases. CDR1 LNHDA and CDR2 SQIVND come from the germline V gene (reference sequence). J gave up 4 bases and V 5 bases, and 7 bases lay outside the gene matches. This CDR3 comprises 14 residues.

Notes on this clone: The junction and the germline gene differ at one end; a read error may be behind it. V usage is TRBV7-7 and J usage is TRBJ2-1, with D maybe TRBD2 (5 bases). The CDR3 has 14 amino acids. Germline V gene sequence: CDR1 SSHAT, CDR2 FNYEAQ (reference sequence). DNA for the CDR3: TGTGCTAGCAGCTTAGGCCGTTCGGGAAATGAGCAGTTCTTC. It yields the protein CASSLGRSGNEQFF.

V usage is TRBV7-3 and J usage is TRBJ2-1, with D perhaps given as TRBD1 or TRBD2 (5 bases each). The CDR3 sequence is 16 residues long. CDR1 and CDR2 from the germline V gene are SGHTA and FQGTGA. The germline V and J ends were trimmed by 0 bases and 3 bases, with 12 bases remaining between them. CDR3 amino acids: CASSLTGDALYNEQFF. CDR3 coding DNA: TGTGCCAGCAGCTTAACGGGGGACGCCCTCTACAATGAGCAGTTCTTC.

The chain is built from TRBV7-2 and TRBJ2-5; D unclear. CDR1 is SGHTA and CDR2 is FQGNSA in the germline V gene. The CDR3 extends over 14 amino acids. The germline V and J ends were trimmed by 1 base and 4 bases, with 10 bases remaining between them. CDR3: CASSLGSRAETQYF. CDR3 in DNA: TGTGCCAGCAGCTTAGGATCCAGAGCAGAGACCCAGTACTTC.

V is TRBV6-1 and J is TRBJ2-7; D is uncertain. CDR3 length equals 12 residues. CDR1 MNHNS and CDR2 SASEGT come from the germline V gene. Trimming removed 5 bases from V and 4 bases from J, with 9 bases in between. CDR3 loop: CASSYSVYEQYF. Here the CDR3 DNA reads TGTGCCAGCAGTTATTCGGTTTACGAGCAGTACTTC.

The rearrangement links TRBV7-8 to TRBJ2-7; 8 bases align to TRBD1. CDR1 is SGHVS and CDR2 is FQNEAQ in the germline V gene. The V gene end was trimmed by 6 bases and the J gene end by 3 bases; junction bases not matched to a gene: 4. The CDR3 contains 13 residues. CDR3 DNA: TGTGCCAGCAGAGACAGGGGCTTCTACGAGCAGTACTTC. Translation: CASRDRGFYEQYF.

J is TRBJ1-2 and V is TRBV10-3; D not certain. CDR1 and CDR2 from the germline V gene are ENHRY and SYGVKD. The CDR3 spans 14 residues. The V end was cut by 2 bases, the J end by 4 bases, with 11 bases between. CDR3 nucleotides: TGTGCCATCAGTGAGGAAGTCTCTAGCTATGGCTACACCTTC. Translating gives CAISEEVSSYGYTF.

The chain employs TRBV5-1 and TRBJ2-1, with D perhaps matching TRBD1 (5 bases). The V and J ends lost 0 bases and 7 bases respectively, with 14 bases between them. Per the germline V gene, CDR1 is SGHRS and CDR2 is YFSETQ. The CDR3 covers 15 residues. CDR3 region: CASSLASVAGNEQFF. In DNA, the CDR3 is TGCGCCAGCAGCTTGGCCTCGGTAGCAGGGAATGAGCAGTTCTTC.

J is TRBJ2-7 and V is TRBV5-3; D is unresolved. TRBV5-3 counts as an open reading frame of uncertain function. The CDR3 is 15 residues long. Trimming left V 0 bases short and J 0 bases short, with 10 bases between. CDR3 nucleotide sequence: TGTGCCAGAAGCTTGGGCGATCTGGGCTCCTACGAGCAGTACTTC. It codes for CARSLGDLGSYEQYF.

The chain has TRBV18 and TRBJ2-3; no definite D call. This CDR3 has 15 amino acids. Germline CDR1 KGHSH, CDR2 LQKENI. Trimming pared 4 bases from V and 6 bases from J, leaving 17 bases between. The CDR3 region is CASSLTGPPADTQYF. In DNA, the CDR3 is TGTGCCAGCTCACTAACCGGGCCACCGGCCGATACGCAGTATTTT.

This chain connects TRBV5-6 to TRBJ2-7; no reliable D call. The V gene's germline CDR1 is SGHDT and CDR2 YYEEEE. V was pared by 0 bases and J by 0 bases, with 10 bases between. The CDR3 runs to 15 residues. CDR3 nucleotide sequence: TGTGCCAGCAGCTTGGCTGCCCTATACTCCTACGAGCAGTACTTC. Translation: CASSLAALYSYEQYF.

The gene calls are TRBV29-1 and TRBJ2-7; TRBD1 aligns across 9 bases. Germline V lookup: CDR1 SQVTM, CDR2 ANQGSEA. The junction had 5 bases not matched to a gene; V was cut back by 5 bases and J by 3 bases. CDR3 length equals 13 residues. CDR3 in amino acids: CSVKGQGYYEQYF. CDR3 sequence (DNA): TGCAGCGTTAAGGGACAGGGATACTACGAGCAGTACTTC.

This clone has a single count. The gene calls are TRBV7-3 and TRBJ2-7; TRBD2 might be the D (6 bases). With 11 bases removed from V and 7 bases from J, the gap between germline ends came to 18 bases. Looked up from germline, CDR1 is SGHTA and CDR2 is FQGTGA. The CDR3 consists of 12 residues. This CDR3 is CASGLALGEQYF. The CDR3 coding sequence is TGTGCCTCTGGGCTAGCGCTTGGAGAGCAGTACTTC.

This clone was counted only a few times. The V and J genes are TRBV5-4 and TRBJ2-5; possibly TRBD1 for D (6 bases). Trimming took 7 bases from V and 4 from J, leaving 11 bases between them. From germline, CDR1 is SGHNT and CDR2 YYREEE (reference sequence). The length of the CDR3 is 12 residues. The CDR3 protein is CASAGAGETQYF. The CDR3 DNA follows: TGTGCCAGCGCAGGGGCGGGAGAGACCCAGTACTTC. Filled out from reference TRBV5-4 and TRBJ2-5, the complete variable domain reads ETGVTQSPTHLIKTRGQQVTLRCSSQSGHNTVSWYQQALGQGPQFIFQYYREEENGRGNFPPRFSGLQFPNYSSELNVNALELDDSALYLCASAGAGETQYFGPGTRLLVL.

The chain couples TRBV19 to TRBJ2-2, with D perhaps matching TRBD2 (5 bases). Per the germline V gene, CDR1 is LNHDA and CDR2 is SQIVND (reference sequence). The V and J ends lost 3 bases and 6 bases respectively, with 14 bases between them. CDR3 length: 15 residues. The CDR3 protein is CASSIQGSSAGELFF. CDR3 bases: TGTGCCAGTAGTATTCAAGGGAGTAGCGCCGGGGAGCTGTTTTTT.

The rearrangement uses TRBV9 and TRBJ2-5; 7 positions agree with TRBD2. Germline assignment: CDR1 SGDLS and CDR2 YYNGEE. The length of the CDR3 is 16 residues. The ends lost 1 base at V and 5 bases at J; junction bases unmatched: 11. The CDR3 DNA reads TGTGCCAGCAGCGTAAACGGGGAGGGCCGCTGGGAGACCCAGTACTTC. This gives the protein CASSVNGEGRWETQYF.

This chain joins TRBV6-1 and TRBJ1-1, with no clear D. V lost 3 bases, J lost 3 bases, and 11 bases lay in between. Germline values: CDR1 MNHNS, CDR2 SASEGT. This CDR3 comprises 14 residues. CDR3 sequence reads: CASSEVRAYTEAFF. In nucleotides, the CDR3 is TGTGCCAGCAGTGAGGTCAGAGCTTACACTGAAGCTTTCTTT.

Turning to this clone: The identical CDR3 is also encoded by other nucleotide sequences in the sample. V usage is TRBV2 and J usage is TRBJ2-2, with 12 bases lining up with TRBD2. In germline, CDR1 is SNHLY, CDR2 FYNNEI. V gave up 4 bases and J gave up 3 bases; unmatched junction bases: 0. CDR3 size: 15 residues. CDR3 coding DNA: TGTGCCAGCAGTGGACTAGCGGGAGACACCGGGGAGCTGTTTTTT. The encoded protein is CASSGLAGDTGELFF. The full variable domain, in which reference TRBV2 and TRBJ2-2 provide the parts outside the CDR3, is EPEVTQTPSHQVTQMGQEVILRCVPISNHLYFYWYRQILGQKVEFLVSFYNNEISEKSEIFDDQFSVERPDGSNFTLKIRSTKLEDSAMYFCASSGLAGDTGELFFGEGSRLTVL.